These T cell receptor beta chains were read from a single sample in a study of blood T cell repertoires in COVID-19. Profiling relied on immunoSEQ multiplex PCR, and the TCRdb table lists in-frame clones only, not all of them. The sample includes about 480,000 clones, approximately 88% of them seen just once. Specimen: PBMCs or T cells enriched from blood (not recorded which). These receptors originate from a woman aged 40 to 50 who had recovered from COVID-19. CDR3s leave out the opening cysteine and the closing phenylalanine or tryptophan.

j_call v_call cdr3_aa
TRBJ1-1 TRBV6-5 ASSYGGQMNTEAF
TRBJ2-3 TRBV2 ASSVRSGTSTDTQY
TRBJ1-4 TRBV18 ASSQRTGVEEKLF
TRBJ1-2 TRBV19 ASSKAGGYGYT
TRBJ2-7 TRBV5-1 ASSLAGTGDYEQY
TRBJ2-4 TRBV10-3 AAASGTSGRLAKNIQY
TRBJ2-7 TRBV24-1 ATGQVGAYEQY
TRBJ2-1 TRBV5-4 ASSSLSSGEQF
TRBJ2-3 TRBV6-1 ASSELRYMGTDTQY
TRBJ2-1 TRBV15 ATSRDRGGLAGTFYNEQF
TRBJ1-5 TRBV7-2 ASSLSPGEQPQH
TRBJ2-7 TRBV11-3 ASSLVTGGNYEQY
TRBJ1-2 TRBV5-5 ASSLRTEVNYGYT
TRBJ2-3 TRBV5-4 ASSDQGAGTDTQY
TRBJ2-7 TRBV7-2 ASSHSGRANEQY
TRBJ1-1 TRBV7-9 ASSPDLGGNTEAF
TRBJ2-3 TRBV4-3 ASSQVPGLAGVGDTQY
TRBJ1-1 TRBV27 ASSFRQNTEAF
TRBJ1-2 TRBV5-6 ASSSPHRAELNYGYT
TRBJ1-4 TRBV7-9 ASRPPVRGRPNEKLF
TRBJ1-5 TRBV6-5 ASRRTIYSNQPQH
TRBJ2-2 TRBV7-6 ASSHPRLTGGDNTGELF
TRBJ1-2 TRBV19 ASSSLVQGGGYT
TRBJ2-5 TRBV3-1/TRBV3-2 ASSMRGSKRETQY
TRBJ1-2 TRBV15 ATSKDREYGYT
TRBJ2-7 TRBV7-9 ASSLLGQGIYEQY
TRBJ2-1 TRBV9 ASSVLAGRPYNEQF
TRBJ1-6 TRBV7-2 ASSSPTGENSPLH
TRBJ1-2 TRBV29-1 SVEVSGTLYGYT
TRBJ1-5 TRBV19 ASSITLDRAYSNQPQH
TRBJ2-2 TRBV2 ASRWGTGDTGELF
TRBJ1-2 TRBV5-6 ASSQGRANYGYT
TRBJ1-2 TRBV27 ASSAGPQQDGYT
TRBJ1-2 TRBV10-2 ASTDRDYGYT
TRBJ1-6 TRBV7-9 ASSPQGQGSPLH
TRBJ2-2 TRBV9 ASSPLAGGSLF
TRBJ1-2 TRBV11-2 ASSRTGTDYGYT
TRBJ2-4 TRBV7-6 ASSPTMGLAGGGIQY
TRBJ2-6 TRBV12-3/TRBV12-4 ASSVFSSVLT
TRBJ2-3 TRBV10-2 ASSESGVDTQY